Given below is one TCR beta chain in context. There is no known antigen for this receptor. No base quality information exists; no much larger clone differs at one position. The entry originates in a study of T cell responses to AZD1222 COVID-19 vaccine (dated by TCRdb to the early 2020s). Concerning the study at large: AZD1222 recipients with second doses at about 4 weeks or about 12 weeks were pooled, because spike-specific TCR depth and breadth did not differ between schedules. Trial participants were enrolled by age into subgroups of 18-55, 56-69 and 70-plus years, and around 150, 29 and 61 TCR-sequenced participants, respectively, were included in these subgroups. TCR sequencing was performed for fewer than 250 trial participants, of whom about 200 were given two doses of AZD1222 and around 25 were given two doses of MenACWY control vaccine.

According to the germline V gene (reference sequence), CDR1 reads MNHEY and CDR2 reads SMNVEV. Counted from cysteine to phenylalanine, this CDR3 has 15 amino acids. The kept DNA is CDR3 alone, 45 bases in frame from the first base. A distance of 11 bases separates the germline ends of V and J, which lose 1 base and 5 bases respectively. The CDR3 regions of human TCRbeta chains were analyzed by immunosequencing. The source study handled its data this way. TCRs in the repertoires were compared against a reference library of SARS-CoV-2-specific TCRs that had been generated with the MIRA antigen-specificity platform. Breadth was defined as the fraction of unique TCRs that were SARS-CoV-2-associated, and depth was defined as the fraction of total T cells that were SARS-CoV-2-associated. Using the MIRA data, every spike-specific TCR was mapped to the spike region that the TCR reacted to and assigned to either a CD4 or a CD8 class. Log10-transformed breadth and depth values were compared by one-way ANOVA with Sidak's multiple comparisons tests. Held by TCRdb, this immuneACCESS table contains in-frame sequences only and omits some clones. Under half of the omission traces to an unresolved V gene where checked; the cause of the rest is unknown. The DNA was the basis for D and trimming; V, J and clone size are from that table. The sample contains roughly 150,000 clones, roughly 89% of them found a single time. Around 1.5% of the sample belongs to the ten largest clones.

What the research found in general, with its limitations: Most participants were white British and females outnumbered males, and the authors suggested that clonal diversity may have been underestimated. In the small 56-69-year group, the increase in depth fell short of significance, most likely because of low power. Spike-specific TCR breadth and depth rose significantly after two AZD1222 doses compared with day 0 and with MenACWY recipients. The whole spike protein was spanned by vaccine-associated CD4 TCRs, and dominant responses were seen in regions 160-218 and 743-854. Reportedly, almost half of the unique spike-specific TCRs recognized epitopes lying outside the regions that are mutated in the B.1.351 and B.1.1.7 variants. Because no samples from the day 14 peak response were available, repertoires could be characterized only after the peak T cell response. Conclusions about previously exposed vaccinees are limited because only six or seven AZD1222 recipients were SARS-CoV-2 seropositive at baseline.

In the paper's terms, the time point label means: baseline before first vaccination. Vaccinee samples came from UK trials COV001 and COV002, including a single-blind randomized controlled phase 2/3 trial of AZD1222 (ChAdOx1 nCoV-19) in healthy adults. Trial participant PBMC samples were collected at day 0 and day 28 after the second dose for TCRbeta chain sequencing. The clonotype was recovered from an adult in good health. The specimen comprised peripheral blood, sampled on day 0 of AZD1222 vaccination. The sequence links TRBV27 to TRBJ2-2, with TRBD2 perhaps the D gene, on 6 matching bases. The CDR3: CASSLLGGWTGELFF. The nucleotide sequence is given as TGTGCCAGCAGTTTATTGGGGGGTTGGACCGGGGAGCTGTTTTTT.